A selection of T cell receptor beta chains follows, all from one sample in a study of identical twins. Each CDR3 protein gets one entry after TCRdb re-called the 5' RACE reads with MiXCR. This table holds over 500,000 distinct CDR3 sequences, approximately 22% found once. This sample was shared with a second study, whose subject was T cells expressing NK-cell markers.

Sequenced material: CD4+ T cells sorted from blood. Receptors originate from a woman aged 18-29 years in good health. Each CDR3 is given with its conserved first and last residue. Each record gives: V gene, clone size, J gene, D gene, CDR3 DNA, CDR3 protein. The D gene is left open where the match is weak. Some rows mark clone size as missing; the rest say once, few, many or name a class of expanded clone.

TRBV10-3,.,TRBJ2-1,.,TGTGCCATCCGCAGCCTTATTCCGGGAAAGCAGTTCTTC,CAIRSLIPGKQFF
TRBV11-2,.,TRBJ2-1,.,TGTGCCAGCAGCTTCCAACAGGACAATGAGCAGTTCTTC,CASSFQQDNEQFF
TRBV20-1,.,TRBJ2-1,TRBD2,TGCAGTGCTAGAGGCACTAGCGGGAGTAAAACCGATGAGCAGTTCTTC,CSARGTSGSKTDEQFF
TRBV20-1,.,TRBJ2-7,TRBD1,TGCAGTGCTCGGCTGGACAGGGTGTTCGGGCAGTACTTC,CSARLDRVFGQYF
TRBV11-1,.,TRBJ2-2,.,TGTGCCAGCAGCCTATCGTCTGGTAGCCCGTGGGAGCTGTTTTTT,CASSLSSGSPWELFF
TRBV5-1,few,TRBJ2-1,TRBD2,TGCGCCAGCAGCCAGACTCATAGCGGGTCCCGAGGGACCTACAATGAGCAGTTCTTC,CASSQTHSGSRGTYNEQFF
TRBV11-3,many,TRBJ2-2,.,TGTGCCAGCAGCTTAGGTGTAGCCGGGGAGCTGTTTTTT,CASSLGVAGELFF
TRBV9,few,TRBJ2-7,.,TGTGCCAGCAGCGTAGCTCAGGAGGGGAGCTACGAGCAGTACTTC,CASSVAQEGSYEQYF
TRBV6-1,once,TRBJ1-2,.,TGTGCCAGCAGTGACAGACTCTATGGCTACACCTTC,CASSDRLYGYTF
TRBV7-2,many,TRBJ2-3,.,TGTGCCAGCAGCTTAGAGAGGATAATGGGTAATACGCAGTATTTT,CASSLERIMGNTQYF
TRBV4-3,.,TRBJ2-5,TRBD1,TGCGCCAGCAGCCAAGGACAGGGATGGGAGACCCAGTACTTC,CASSQGQGWETQYF
TRBV12-3/TRBV12-4,.,TRBJ2-1,.,TGTGCCAGCAGTTCAGACACCAATGAGCAGTTCTTC,CASSSDTNEQFF
TRBV12-3/TRBV12-4,.,TRBJ2-3,.,TGTGCCAGCCGGAGCGCCCACACAGATACGCAGTATTTT,CASRSAHTDTQYF
TRBV7-9,.,TRBJ2-3,.,TGTGCCACCAGACTCGCAGATACGCAGTATTTT,CATRLADTQYF
TRBV9,.,TRBJ2-3,.,TGTGCCAGCAGCGCACGGGGAGATACGCAGTATTTT,CASSARGDTQYF
TRBV27,.,TRBJ1-2,TRBD1,TGTGCCAGCAGTCTTACTTCCGGGACAGGGCACTATGGCTACACCTTC,CASSLTSGTGHYGYTF
TRBV3-1,.,TRBJ2-1,TRBD2,TGTGCCAGCAGCCGCACCACTAGCGGGAACAATGAGCAGTTCTTC,CASSRTTSGNNEQFF
TRBV12-3/TRBV12-4,many,TRBJ2-5,.,TGTGCCAGCAGGCCTAGACTATCTTCTGTTACGGAGACCCAGTACTTC,CASRPRLSSVTETQYF
TRBV27,.,TRBJ2-3,.,TGTGCCAGCAGACGCGGAGGGGCTCCTGTGACAGATACGCAGTATTTT,CASRRGGAPVTDTQYF
TRBV20-1,.,TRBJ2-7,TRBD1,TGCAGTGCCCTTGGGGACAGGGCGTACTTC,CSALGDRAYF
TRBV24-1,.,TRBJ2-1,TRBD2,TGTGCCACCAGTGATTTGGAGCGGGAGAATGAGCAGTTCTTC,CATSDLERENEQFF
TRBV29-1,many,TRBJ1-5,.,TGCAGCGTGGCTACAGGGAGAAGCTTTCAGCCCCAGCATTTT,CSVATGRSFQPQHF
TRBV5-1,few,TRBJ2-1,.,TGCGCCAGCAGCTTCGAGGGGTACAATGAGCAGTTCTTC,CASSFEGYNEQFF
TRBV20-1,few,TRBJ2-7,.,TGCAGTGCACAGGTCGATACCTACGAGCAGTACTTC,CSAQVDTYEQYF
TRBV20-1,few,TRBJ1-1,TRBD1,TGCAGTGCTAGCTTCCCGGGACAGGGGGCAGGTACTGAAGCTTTCTTT,CSASFPGQGAGTEAFF
TRBV2,many,TRBJ1-1,.,TGTGCCAGCAGTGATATTAGGCAGGGTGGCACTGAAGCTTTCTTT,CASSDIRQGGTEAFF
TRBV20-1,few,TRBJ2-3,.,TGCAGTGCTCGCCGTCCTGCAGATACGCAGTATTTT,CSARRPADTQYF
TRBV29-1,few,TRBJ1-5,.,TGCAGCGTTGCAAGTAATAGCAATCAGCCCCAGCATTTT,CSVASNSNQPQHF
TRBV24-1,.,TRBJ2-3,TRBD1,TGTGCCACCAGTGACGGAAACAGGGGATTCACAGATACGCAGTATTTT,CATSDGNRGFTDTQYF
TRBV29-1,few,TRBJ2-2,.,TGCGGGGGGGCAGGAGGCACCGGGGAGCTGTTTTTT,CGGAGGTGELFF
TRBV20-1,.,TRBJ2-2,.,TGCAGTGTGTGGGGGAACACCGGGGAGCTGTTTTTT,CSVWGNTGELFF
TRBV12-3/TRBV12-4,.,TRBJ2-7,.,TGTGCCAGCAGTTTGAGCAGGGCCGGGAACTACGAGCAGTACTTC,CASSLSRAGNYEQYF
TRBV12-3/TRBV12-4,few,TRBJ2-7,TRBD1,TGTGCCAGCAGTCTAGGGGGCCGGGACTACGAGCAGTACTTC,CASSLGGRDYEQYF
TRBV12-3/TRBV12-4,.,TRBJ2-1,TRBD1,TGTGCCAGCAGTTCCACCACGGGACAGCGGAGCTACAATGAGCAGTGCTTC,CASSSTTGQRSYNEQCF
TRBV12-5,few,TRBJ2-6,.,TGTGCTAGTGGTCCCCACACGGGGCCAGGGGCCAACGTCCTGACTTTC,CASGPHTGPGANVLTF
TRBV12-3/TRBV12-4,.,TRBJ2-7,TRBD1,TGTGCCAGCAGTCCAGGGACAGCCCGGGAGCAGTACTTC,CASSPGTAREQYF
TRBV4-3,few,TRBJ2-3,.,TGCGCCAGCAGCCAAGATAAACACACAGATACGCAGTATTTT,CASSQDKHTDTQYF
TRBV5-1,.,TRBJ1-2,.,TGCGCCAGCAGCTTGGGACACAGGAATTCCTATGGCTACACCTTC,CASSLGHRNSYGYTF
TRBV20-1,.,TRBJ2-1,TRBD2,TGCAGTGCTACCGGAGGAAGCGGGGGGGATAATGAGCAGTTCTTC,CSATGGSGGDNEQFF
TRBV6-1,.,TRBJ2-2,TRBD2,TGTGCCAGCAGAACTAGCGGGAGCCTCACCGGGGAGCTGTTTTTT,CASRTSGSLTGELFF
TRBV5-1,.,TRBJ2-4,TRBD2,TGCGCCAGCAGCTTGGTCTCGCGGGGGGGTTTAGCCAAAAACATTCAGTACTTC,CASSLVSRGGLAKNIQYF
TRBV6-1,many,TRBJ2-3,.,TGTGCCACGCGAAGCCCCGGGGCAGATACGCAGTATTTT,CATRSPGADTQYF
TRBV12-3/TRBV12-4,many,TRBJ2-7,.,TGTGCCAGCAGACAGAGAAGCGCCGAGCAGTACTTC,CASRQRSAEQYF
TRBV5-1,.,TRBJ1-2,.,TGCGCCAGCAGCTTCGATGGGGACTATGGCTACACCTTC,CASSFDGDYGYTF
TRBV7-9,few,TRBJ1-4,.,TGTGCCAGCTGGTCTGCAACTAATGAAAAACTGTTTTTT,CASWSATNEKLFF
TRBV3-1,few,TRBJ1-2,.,TGTGCCAGCAGCGCTATTTTCAGCTACACCTTC,CASSAIFSYTF